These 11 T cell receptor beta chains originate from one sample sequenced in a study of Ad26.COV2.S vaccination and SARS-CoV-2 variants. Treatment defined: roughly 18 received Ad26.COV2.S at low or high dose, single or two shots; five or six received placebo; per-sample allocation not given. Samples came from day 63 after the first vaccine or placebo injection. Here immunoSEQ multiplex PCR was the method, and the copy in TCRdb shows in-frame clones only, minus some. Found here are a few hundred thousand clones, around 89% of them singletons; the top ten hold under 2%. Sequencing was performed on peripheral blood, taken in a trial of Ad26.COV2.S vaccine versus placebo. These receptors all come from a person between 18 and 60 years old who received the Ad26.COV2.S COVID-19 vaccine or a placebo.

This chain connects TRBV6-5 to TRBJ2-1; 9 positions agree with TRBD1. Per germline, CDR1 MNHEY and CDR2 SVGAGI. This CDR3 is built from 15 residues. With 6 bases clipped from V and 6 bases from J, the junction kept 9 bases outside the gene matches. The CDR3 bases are TGTGCCAGCAGCCTCCGGGACAGGGACTTCAATGAGCAGTTCTTC. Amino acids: CASSLRDRDFNEQFF.

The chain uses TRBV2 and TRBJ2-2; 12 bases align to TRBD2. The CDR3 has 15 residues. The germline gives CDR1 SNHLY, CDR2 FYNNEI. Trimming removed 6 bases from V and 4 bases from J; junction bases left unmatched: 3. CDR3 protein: CASSASGRGTGELFF. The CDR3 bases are TGTGCCAGCAGCGCTAGCGGGAGGGGCACCGGGGAGCTGTTTTTT.

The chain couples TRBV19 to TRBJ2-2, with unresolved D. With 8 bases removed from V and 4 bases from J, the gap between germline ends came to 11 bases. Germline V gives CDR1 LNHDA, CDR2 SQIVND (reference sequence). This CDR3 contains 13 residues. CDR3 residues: CASGRGRTGELFF. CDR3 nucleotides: TGTGCCAGTGGGCGTGGTCGCACCGGGGAGCTGTTTTTT.

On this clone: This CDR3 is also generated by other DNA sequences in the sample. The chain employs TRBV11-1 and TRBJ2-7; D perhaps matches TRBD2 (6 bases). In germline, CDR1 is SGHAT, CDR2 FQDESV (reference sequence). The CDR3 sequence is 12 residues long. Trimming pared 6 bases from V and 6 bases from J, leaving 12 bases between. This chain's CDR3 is CASSLTGAEQYF. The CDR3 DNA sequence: TGTGCCAGCAGTCTCACGGGAGCCGAGCAGTACTTC.

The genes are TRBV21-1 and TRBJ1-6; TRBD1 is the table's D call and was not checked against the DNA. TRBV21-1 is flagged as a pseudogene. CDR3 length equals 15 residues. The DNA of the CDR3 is TGTGCCAGCAGCCAGCAAGACAGAATAATTTCACCCCTCCACTTT. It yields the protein CASSQQDRIISPLHF.

CDR3 amino acids: CASSPGQGSSPLHF. As DNA, the CDR3 is TGTGCCAGCTCACCTGGACAGGGGTCGTCACCCCTCCACTTT. This rearrangement joins TRBV18 to TRBJ1-6, with 9 bases lining up with TRBD1. CDR3 size: 14 residues. The junction had 4 bases not matched to a gene; V was cut back by 3 bases and J by 10 bases. Per germline, CDR1 KGHSH and CDR2 LQKENI.

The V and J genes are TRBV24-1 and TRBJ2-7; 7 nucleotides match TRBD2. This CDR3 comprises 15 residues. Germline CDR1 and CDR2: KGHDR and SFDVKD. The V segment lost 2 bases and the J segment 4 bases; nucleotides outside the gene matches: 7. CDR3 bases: TGTGCCACCAGTGATTCGGGCGGGAGTGGTTACGAGCAGTACTTC. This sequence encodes CATSDSGGSGYEQYF.

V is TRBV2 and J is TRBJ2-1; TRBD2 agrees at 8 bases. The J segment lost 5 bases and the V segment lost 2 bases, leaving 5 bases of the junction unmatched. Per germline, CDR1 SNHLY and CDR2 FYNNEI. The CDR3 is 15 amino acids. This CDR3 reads CASSERGLAHNEQFF. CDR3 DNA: TGTGCCAGCAGTGAAAGAGGACTAGCACACAATGAGCAGTTCTTC.

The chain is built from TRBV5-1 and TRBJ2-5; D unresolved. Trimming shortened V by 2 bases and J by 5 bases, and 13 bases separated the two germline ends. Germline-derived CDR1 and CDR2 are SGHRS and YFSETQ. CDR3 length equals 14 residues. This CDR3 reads CASSFGGVGETQYF. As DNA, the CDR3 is TGCGCCAGCAGCTTTGGTGGAGTGGGGGAGACCCAGTACTTC.

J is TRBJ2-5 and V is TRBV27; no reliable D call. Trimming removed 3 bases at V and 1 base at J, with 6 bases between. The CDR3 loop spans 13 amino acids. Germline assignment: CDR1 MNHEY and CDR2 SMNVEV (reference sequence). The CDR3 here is CASSFGVQETQYF. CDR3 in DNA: TGTGCCAGCAGTTTTGGGGTCCAAGAGACCCAGTACTTC.

The DNA for the CDR3 is TGTGCCAGCAGTGAATCGTATGAGGGACTAGGTGTGAATGAGCAGTTCTTC. Encoded protein: CASSESYEGLGVNEQFF. The chain has TRBV6-1 and TRBJ2-1; 8 nucleotides line up with TRBD2. The CDR3 totals 17 residues. Germline V gene lookup returns CDR1 MNHNS and CDR2 SASEGT. The V gene end was trimmed by 2 bases and the J gene end by 7 bases; junction bases not matched to a gene: 13.